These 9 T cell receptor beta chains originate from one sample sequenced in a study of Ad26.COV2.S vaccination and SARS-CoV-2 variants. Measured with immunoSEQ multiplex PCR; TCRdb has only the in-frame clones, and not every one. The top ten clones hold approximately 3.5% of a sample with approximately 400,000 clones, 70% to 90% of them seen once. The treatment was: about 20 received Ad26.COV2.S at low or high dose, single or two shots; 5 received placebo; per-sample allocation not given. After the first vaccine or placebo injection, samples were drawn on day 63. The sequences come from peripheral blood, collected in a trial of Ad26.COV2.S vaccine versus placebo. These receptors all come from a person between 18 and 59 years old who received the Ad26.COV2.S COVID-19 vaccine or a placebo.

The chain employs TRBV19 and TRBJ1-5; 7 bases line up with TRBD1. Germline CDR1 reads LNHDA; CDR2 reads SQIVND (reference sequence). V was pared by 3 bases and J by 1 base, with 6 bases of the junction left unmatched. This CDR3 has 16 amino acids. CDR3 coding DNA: TGTGCCAGTAGTATCGACTCCAGGGGGAGCAATCAGCCCCAGCATTTT. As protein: CASSIDSRGSNQPQHF. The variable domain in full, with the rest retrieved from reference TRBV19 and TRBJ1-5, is DGGITQSPKYLFRKEGQNVTLSCEQNLNHDAMYWYRQDPGQGLRLIYYSQIVNDFQKGDIAEGYSVSREKKESFPLTVTSAQKNPTAFYLCASSIDSRGSNQPQHFGDGTRLSIL.

CDR3 loop: CASSRVQYQETQYF. The CDR3 DNA reads TGTGCCAGCAGTCGCGTTCAGTACCAAGAGACCCAGTACTTC. The chain combines TRBV13 with TRBJ2-5, with D unresolved. Germline V gene sequence: CDR1 PRHDT, CDR2 FYEKMQ (reference sequence). The V end was cut by 6 bases, the J end by 0 bases, with 11 bases between. CDR3 length equals 14 residues.

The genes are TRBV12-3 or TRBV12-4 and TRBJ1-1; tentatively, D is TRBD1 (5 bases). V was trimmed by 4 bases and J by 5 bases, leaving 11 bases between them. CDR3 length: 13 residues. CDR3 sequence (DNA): TGTGCCAGCAGTTGGGTTGGGGGAACTGAAGCTTTCTTT. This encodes CASSWVGGTEAFF.

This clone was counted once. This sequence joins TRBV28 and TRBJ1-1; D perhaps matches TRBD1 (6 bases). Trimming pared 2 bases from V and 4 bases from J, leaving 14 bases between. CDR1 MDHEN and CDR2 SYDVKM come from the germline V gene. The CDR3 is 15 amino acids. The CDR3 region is CASSLGRVGGTEAFF. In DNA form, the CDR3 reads TGTGCCAGCAGTTTAGGGCGAGTAGGGGGCACTGAAGCTTTCTTT.

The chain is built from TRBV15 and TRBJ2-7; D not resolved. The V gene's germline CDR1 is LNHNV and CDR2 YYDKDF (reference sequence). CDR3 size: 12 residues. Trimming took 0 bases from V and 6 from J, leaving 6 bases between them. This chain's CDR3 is CATSREVGEQYF. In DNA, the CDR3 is TGTGCCACCAGCAGAGAGGTTGGCGAGCAGTACTTC. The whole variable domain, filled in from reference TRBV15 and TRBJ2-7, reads DAMVIQNPRYQVTQFGKPVTLSCSQTLNHNVMYWYQQKSSQAPKLLFHYYDKDFNNEADTPDNFQSRRPNTSFCFLDIRSPGLGDTAMYLCATSREVGEQYFGPGTRLTVT.

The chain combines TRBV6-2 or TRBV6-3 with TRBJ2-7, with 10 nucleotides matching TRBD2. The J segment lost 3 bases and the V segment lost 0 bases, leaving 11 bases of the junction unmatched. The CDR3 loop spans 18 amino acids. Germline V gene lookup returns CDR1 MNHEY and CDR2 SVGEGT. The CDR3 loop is CASSYSVPSGSYGYEQYF. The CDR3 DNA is TGTGCCAGCAGTTACTCGGTTCCTAGCGGGAGTTATGGCTACGAGCAGTACTTC.

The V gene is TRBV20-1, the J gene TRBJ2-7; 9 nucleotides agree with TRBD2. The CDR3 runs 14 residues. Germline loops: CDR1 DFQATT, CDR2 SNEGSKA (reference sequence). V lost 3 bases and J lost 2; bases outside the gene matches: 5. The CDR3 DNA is TGCAGTGCTAGTTGGCTAGCGGGAACCTACGAGCAGTACTTC. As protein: CSASWLAGTYEQYF.

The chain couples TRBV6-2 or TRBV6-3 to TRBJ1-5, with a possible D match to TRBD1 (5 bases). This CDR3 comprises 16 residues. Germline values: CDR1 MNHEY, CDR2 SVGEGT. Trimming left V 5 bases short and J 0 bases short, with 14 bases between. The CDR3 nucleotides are TGTGCCAGCAGTCCCCAGGGAAAGGGTAGCAATCAGCCCCAGCATTTT. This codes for CASSPQGKGSNQPQHF.

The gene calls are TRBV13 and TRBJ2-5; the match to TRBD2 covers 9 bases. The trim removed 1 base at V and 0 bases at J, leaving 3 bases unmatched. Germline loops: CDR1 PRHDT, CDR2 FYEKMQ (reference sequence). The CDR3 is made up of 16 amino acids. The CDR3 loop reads CASSLVLAGNQETQYF. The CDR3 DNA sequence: TGTGCCAGCAGCTTAGTGCTAGCGGGAAACCAAGAGACCCAGTACTTC.